This T cell receptor (beta chain) originates from a study of regulatory T cells. Notes on the study in general: Patient repertoires had restricted TRB V-J pairs and skewed V and J usage, most in Tregs. In CD3G-deficient patients, conventional CD4+ T cells were enriched for hydrophobic CDR3 residues at positions 6 and 7.

Autoimmunity was present in every CD3G-deficient patient, worse in two. Sorting split CD4+ cells into CD25-high CD127-low Tregs and CD25-low CD127-high conventional T cells. Note on this clone: The target antigen is unknown.

The primer mix had 52 TRBV and 13 TRBJ primers. TCRdb's table, derived via immunoSEQ multiplex PCR, lists solely in-frame clones and lacks some. The sample includes 30,000 to 40,000 clones, about 89% of them seen just once. The germline CDR1 and CDR2 sequences are SGHVS and FQNEAQ. This CDR3 contains 14 residues. V lost 6 bases and J 5 bases, leaving 16 bases between the germline ends. V usage is TRBV7-8 and J usage is TRBJ2-5; D gene ambiguous. The clonotype originates from a person between 18 and 30 years old with CD3G deficiency. The specimen sequenced was conventional CD4+ T cells sorted from blood. CDR3 loop: CASSLSVGRETQYF. DNA of the CDR3: TGTGCCAGCAGTTTGAGTGTAGGTCGGGAGACCCAGTACTTC. Looking up the rest from reference TRBV7-8 and TRBJ2-5 gives the full variable domain: GAGVSQSPRYKVAKRGQDVALRCDPISGHVSLFWYQQALGQGPEFLTYFQNEAQLDKSGLPSDRFFAERPEGSVSTLKIQRTQQEDSAVYLCASSLSVGRETQYFGPGTRLLVL.